The source of this T cell receptor beta chain is a study of blood T cell repertoires in COVID-19. Study in general: Sites in the United States, Italy and Spain provided acute and convalescent COVID-19 samples. Sources were T cells, B-cell-depleted T cells, or PBMCs; the material itself was cDNA or gDNA.

In the source study's methods: Amplifying reference gene primers gave estimates of nucleated cell counts. Assay used: immunoSEQ multiplex PCR; TCRdb lists only in-frame clones, some missing. V and J calls and clone size are given by that table; D and trimming were obtained from the DNA. This sample has about 210,000 clones; about 83% occur once, and the top ten carry 7.6%. This CDR3 comprises 14 residues. Germline V gives CDR1 MNHEY, CDR2 SMNVEV (reference sequence). The V end lost 3 bases, the J end lost 3 bases, and 11 bases lay between the germline ends. Sequencing was performed on peripheral blood. This receptor was identified in a woman in her forties or fifties with active or convalescent COVID-19. The V and J genes are TRBV27 and TRBJ1-2; D not certain. Here the CDR3 reads CASSLGRPYYGYTF. CDR3 in DNA: TGTGCCAGCAGTTTGGGCAGACCGTACTATGGCTACACCTTC.